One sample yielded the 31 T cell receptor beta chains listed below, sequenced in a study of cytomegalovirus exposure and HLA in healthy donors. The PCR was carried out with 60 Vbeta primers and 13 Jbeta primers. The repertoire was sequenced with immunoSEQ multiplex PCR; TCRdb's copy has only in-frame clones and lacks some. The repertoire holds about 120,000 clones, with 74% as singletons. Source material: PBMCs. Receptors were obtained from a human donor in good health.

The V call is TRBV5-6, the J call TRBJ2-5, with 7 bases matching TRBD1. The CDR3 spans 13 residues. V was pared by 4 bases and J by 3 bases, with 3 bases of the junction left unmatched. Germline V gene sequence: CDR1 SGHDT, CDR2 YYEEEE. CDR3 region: CASSPGTEETQYF. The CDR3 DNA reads TGTGCCAGCAGCCCCGGGACAGAAGAGACCCAGTACTTC. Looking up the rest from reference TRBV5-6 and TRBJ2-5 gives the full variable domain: DAGVTQSPTHLIKTRGQQVTLRCSPKSGHDTVSWYQQALGQGPQFIFQYYEEEERQRGNFPDRFSGHQFPNYSSELNVNALLLGDSALYLCASSPGTEETQYFGPGTRLLVL.

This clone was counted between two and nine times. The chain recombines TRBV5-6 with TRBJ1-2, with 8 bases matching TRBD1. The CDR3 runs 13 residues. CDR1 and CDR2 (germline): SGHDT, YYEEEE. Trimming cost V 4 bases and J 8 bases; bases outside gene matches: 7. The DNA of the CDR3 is TGTGCCAGCAGCCCGGGACAGGCTTTGGGCTACACCTTC. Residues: CASSPGQALGYTF.

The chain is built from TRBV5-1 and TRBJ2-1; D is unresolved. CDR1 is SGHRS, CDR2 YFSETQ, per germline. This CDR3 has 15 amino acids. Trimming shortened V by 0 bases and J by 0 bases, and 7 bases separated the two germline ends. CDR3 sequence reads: CASSLDGSSYNEQFF. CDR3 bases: TGCGCCAGCAGCTTGGACGGTAGCTCCTACAATGAGCAGTTCTTC.

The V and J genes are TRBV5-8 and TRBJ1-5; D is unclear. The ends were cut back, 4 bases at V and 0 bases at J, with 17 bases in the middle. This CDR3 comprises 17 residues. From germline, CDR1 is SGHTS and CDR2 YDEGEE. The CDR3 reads CASSAAISVNSNQPQHF. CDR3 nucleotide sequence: TGTGCCAGCAGCGCCGCCATTTCGGTGAATAGCAATCAGCCCCAGCATTTT.

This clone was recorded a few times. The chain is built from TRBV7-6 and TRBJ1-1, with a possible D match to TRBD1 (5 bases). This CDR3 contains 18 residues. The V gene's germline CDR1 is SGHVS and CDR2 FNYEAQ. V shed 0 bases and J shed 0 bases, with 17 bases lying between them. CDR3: CASSLAAGGGWVNTEAFF. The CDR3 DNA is TGTGCCAGCAGCTTAGCAGCTGGGGGGGGTTGGGTGAACACTGAAGCTTTCTTT.

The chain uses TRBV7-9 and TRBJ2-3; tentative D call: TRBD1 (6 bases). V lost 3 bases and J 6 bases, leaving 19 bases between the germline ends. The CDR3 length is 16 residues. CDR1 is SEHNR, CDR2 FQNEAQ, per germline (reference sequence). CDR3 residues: CASSLWDKGAGDTQYF. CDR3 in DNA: TGTGCCAGCAGCTTGTGGGACAAGGGTGCTGGTGATACGCAGTATTTT.

The CDR3 protein is CASSLGGGISTDTQYF. CDR3 DNA sequence: TGTGCCAGCAGCTTAGGGGGCGGCATTAGCACAGATACGCAGTATTTT. V gene TRBV11-2 combines with J gene TRBJ2-3; the D gene is possibly TRBD1 (5 bases). Germline V CDR1 and CDR2: SGHAT, FQNNGV. V was pared by 1 base and J by 0 bases, with 11 bases between. The CDR3 is 16 amino acids.

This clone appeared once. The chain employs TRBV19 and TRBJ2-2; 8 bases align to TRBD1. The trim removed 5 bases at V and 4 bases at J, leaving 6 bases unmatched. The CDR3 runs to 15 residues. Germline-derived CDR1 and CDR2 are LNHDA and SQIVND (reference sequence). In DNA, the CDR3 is TGTGCCAGTAGTCTGGGACAGGCCCCCACCGGGGAGCTGTTTTTT. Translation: CASSLGQAPTGELFF. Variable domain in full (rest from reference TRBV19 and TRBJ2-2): DGGITQSPKYLFRKEGQNVTLSCEQNLNHDAMYWYRQDPGQGLRLIYYSQIVNDFQKGDIAEGYSVSREKKESFPLTVTSAQKNPTAFYLCASSLGQAPTGELFFGEGSRLTVL.

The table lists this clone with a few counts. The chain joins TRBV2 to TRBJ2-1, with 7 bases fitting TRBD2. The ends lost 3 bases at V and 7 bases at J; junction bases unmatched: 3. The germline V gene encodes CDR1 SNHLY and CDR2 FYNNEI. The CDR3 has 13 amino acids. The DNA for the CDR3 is TGTGCCAGCAGTGACGCACTAGCGAATGAGCAGTTCTTC. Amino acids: CASSDALANEQFF.

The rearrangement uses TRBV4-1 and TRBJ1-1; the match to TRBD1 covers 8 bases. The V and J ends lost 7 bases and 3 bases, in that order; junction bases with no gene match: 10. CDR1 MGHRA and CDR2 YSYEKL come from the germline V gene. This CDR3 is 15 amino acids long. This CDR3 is CASTGYRGRDTEAFF. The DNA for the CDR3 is TGCGCCAGCACCGGATACAGGGGGAGGGACACTGAAGCTTTCTTT.

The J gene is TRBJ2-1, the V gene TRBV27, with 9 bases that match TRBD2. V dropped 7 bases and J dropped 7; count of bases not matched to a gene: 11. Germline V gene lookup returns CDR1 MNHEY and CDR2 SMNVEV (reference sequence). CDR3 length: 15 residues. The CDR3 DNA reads TGTGCCAGCACATCCTTAGCGGGAGAGGGAAATGAGCAGTTCTTC. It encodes CASTSLAGEGNEQFF.

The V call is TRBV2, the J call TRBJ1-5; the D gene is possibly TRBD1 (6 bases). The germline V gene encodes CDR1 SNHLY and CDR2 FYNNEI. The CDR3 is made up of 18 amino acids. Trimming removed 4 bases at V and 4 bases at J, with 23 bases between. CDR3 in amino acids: CASSVEEHTGHKNQPQHF. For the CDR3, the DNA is TGTGCCAGCAGTGTGGAGGAACATACAGGGCATAAGAATCAGCCCCAGCATTTT. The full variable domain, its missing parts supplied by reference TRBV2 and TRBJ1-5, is EPEVTQTPSHQVTQMGQEVILRCVPISNHLYFYWYRQILGQKVEFLVSFYNNEISEKSEIFDDQFSVERPDGSNFTLKIRSTKLEDSAMYFCASSVEEHTGHKNQPQHFGDGTRLSIL.

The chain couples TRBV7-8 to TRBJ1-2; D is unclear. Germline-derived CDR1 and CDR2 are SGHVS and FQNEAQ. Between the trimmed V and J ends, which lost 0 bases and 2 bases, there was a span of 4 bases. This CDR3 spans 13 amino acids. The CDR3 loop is CASSLASNYGYTF. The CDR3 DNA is TGTGCCAGCAGCTTAGCGAGCAACTATGGCTACACCTTC.

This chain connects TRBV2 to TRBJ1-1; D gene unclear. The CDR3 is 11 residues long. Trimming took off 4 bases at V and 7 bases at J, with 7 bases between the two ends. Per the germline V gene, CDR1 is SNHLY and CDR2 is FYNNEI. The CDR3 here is CASSGQFEAFF. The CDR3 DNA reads TGTGCCAGCAGTGGACAATTTGAAGCTTTCTTT.

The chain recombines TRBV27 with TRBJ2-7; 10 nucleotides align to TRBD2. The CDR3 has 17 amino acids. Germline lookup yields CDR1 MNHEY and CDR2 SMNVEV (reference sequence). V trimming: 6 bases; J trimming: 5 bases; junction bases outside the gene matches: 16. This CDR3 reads CASSRSLAGGGGHEQYF. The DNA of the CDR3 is TGTGCCAGCAGCCGATCCTTAGCGGGGGGAGGGGGCCACGAGCAGTACTTC.

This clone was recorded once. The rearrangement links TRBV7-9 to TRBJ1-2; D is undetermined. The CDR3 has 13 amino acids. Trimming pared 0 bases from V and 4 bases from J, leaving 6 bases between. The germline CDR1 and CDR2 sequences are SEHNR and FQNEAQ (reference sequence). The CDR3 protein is CASSLAIGYGYTF. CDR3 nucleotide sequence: TGTGCCAGCAGCTTAGCGATCGGCTATGGCTACACCTTC. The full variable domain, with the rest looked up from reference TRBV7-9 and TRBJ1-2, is DTGVSQNPRHKITKRGQNVTFRCDPISEHNRLYWYRQTLGQGPEFLTYFQNEAQLEKSRLLSDRFSAERPKGSFSTLEIQRTEQGDSAMYLCASSLAIGYGYTFGSGTRLTVV.

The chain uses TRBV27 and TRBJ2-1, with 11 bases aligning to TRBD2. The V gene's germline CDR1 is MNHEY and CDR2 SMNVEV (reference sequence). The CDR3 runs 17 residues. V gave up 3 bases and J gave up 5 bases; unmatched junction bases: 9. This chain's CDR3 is CASSLGPWTSGHNEQFF. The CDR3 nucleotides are TGTGCCAGCAGTTTGGGGCCCTGGACTAGCGGGCACAATGAGCAGTTCTTC.

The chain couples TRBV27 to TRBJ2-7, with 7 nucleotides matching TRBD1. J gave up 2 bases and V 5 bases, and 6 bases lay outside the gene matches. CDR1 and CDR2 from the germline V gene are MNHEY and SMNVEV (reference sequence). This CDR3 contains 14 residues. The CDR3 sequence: CASSKGDRAYEQYF. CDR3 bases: TGTGCCAGCAGTAAGGGGGACAGAGCCTACGAGCAGTACTTC.

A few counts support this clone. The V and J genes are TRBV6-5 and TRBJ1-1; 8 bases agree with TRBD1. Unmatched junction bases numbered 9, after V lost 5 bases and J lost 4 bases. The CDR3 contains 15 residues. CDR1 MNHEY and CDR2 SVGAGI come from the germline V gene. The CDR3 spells CASSTVTGGGTEAFF. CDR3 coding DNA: TGTGCCAGCAGTACCGTCACAGGGGGAGGCACTGAAGCTTTCTTT.

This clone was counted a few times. Here the CDR3 DNA reads TGTGCCAGCAGCCAAGAAGGTGGGAGGACCACAGATACGCAGTATTTT. Translation gives CASSQEGGRTTDTQYF. The chain couples TRBV4-2 to TRBJ2-3, with a weak D call TRBD2 (6 bases). Trimming took 0 bases from V and 2 from J, leaving 12 bases between them. The V gene's germline CDR1 is LGHNA and CDR2 YNFKEQ. CDR3 size: 16 residues.

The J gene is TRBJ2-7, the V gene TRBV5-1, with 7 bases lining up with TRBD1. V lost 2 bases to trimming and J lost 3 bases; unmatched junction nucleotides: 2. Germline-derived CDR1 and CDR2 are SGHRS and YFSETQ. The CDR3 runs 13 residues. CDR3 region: CASSLGQDYEQYF. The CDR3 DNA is TGCGCCAGCAGCTTAGGACAGGACTACGAGCAGTACTTC.

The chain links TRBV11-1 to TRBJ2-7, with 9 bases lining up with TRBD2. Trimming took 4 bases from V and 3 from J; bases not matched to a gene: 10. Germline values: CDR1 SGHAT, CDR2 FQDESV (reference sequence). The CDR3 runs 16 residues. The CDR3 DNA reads TGTGCCAGCAGCTCACAGGTGCGGGGGGGCCGCTACGAGCAGTACTTC. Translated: CASSSQVRGGRYEQYF. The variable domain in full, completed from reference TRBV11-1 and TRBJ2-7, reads EAEVAQSPRYKITEKSQAVAFWCDPISGHATLYWYRQILGQGPELLVQFQDESVVDDSQLPKDRFSAERLKGVDSTLKIQPAELGDSAMYLCASSSQVRGGRYEQYFGPGTRLTVT.

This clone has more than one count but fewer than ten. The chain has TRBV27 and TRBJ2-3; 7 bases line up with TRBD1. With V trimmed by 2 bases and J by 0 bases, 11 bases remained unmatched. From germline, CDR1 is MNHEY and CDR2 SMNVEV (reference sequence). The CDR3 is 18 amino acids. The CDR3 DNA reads TGTGCCAGCAGTTTAAGGGGACAGACGCAAGCTAGCACAGATACGCAGTATTTT. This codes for CASSLRGQTQASTDTQYF.

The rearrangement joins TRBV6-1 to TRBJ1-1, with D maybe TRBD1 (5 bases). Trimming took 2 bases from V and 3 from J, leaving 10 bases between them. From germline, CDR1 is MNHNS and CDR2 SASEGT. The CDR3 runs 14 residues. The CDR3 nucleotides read TGTGCCAGCAGTGAATCTGCGGGACACACTGAAGCTTTCTTT. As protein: CASSESAGHTEAFF.

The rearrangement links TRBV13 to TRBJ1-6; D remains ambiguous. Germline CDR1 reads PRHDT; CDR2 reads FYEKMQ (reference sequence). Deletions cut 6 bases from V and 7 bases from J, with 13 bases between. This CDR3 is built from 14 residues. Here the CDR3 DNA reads TGTGCCAGCAGGGATAGCCTTTCCAATTCACCCCTCCACTTT. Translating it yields CASRDSLSNSPLHF.

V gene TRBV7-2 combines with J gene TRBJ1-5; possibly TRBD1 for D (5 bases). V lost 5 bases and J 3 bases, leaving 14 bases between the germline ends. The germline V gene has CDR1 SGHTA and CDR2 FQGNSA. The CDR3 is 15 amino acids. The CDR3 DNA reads TGTGCCAGCAGCCCAGCCCCAGGGATCAATCAGCCCCAGCATTTT. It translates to CASSPAPGINQPQHF.

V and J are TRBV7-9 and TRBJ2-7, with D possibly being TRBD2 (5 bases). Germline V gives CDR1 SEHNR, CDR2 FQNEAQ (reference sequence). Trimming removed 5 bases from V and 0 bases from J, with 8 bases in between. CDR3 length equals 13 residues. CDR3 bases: TGTGCCAGCAGCCGAGGAGGCTCCTACGAGCAGTACTTC. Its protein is CASSRGGSYEQYF.

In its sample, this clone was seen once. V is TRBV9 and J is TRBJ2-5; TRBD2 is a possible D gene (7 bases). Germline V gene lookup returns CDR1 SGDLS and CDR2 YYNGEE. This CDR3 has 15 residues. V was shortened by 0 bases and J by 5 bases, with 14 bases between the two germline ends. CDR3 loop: CASSVDRGARETQYF. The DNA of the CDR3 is TGTGCCAGCAGCGTAGATCGGGGGGCGCGGGAGACCCAGTACTTC.

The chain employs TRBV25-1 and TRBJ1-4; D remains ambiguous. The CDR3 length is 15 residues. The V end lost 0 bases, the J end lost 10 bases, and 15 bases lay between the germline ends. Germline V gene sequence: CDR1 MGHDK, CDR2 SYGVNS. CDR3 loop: CASSEYGVSGLKLFF. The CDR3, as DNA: TGTGCCAGCAGTGAATATGGAGTTAGCGGATTAAAACTGTTTTTT.

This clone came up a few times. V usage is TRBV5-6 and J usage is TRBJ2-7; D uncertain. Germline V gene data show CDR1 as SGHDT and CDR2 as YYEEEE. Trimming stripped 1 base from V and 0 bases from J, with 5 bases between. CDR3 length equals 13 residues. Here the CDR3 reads CASSLISSYEQYF. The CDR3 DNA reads TGTGCCAGCAGCTTGATCAGCTCCTACGAGCAGTACTTC.

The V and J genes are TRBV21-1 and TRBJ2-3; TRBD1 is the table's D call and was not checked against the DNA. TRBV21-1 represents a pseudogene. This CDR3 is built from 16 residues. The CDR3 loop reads CASSKGPGGRTDTQYF. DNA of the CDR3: TGTGCCAGCAGCAAAGGGCCAGGGGGCAGAACAGATACGCAGTATTTT.